The T cell receptor (beta chain) under discussion was sequenced for a study of control samples from healthy donors and cancer patients. Sequencing used immunoSEQ multiplex PCR; TCRdb keeps in-frame clones, though not all of them. The sample consists of roughly 450,000 clones, around 90% of them appearing once. Germline-derived CDR1 and CDR2 are DFQATT and SNEGSKA (reference sequence). The V segment lost 3 bases and the J segment 3 bases; nucleotides outside the gene matches: 2. The CDR3 length is 12 residues. The sequencing input was PBMCs. The sequence was collected from a man aged 35 to 55 with head and neck cancer. The chain uses TRBV20-1 and TRBJ2-7; TRBD1 matches at 7 bases. The CDR3 here is CSASGDSYEQYF. In nucleotides, the CDR3 is TGCAGTGCTAGTGGGGACAGCTACGAGCAGTACTTC.